This TCR beta chain emerged from a study of cytomegalovirus exposure and HLA in healthy donors. Broader study findings: Several top significant clusters appeared, in a later analysis, to be linked to common viral pathogens. 150 to 200 TCR beta chains were listed as cytomegalovirus-associated.

Comment on this clone: Antigen unknown.

There are 15 residues in the CDR3. With 4 bases clipped from V and 4 bases from J, the junction kept 6 bases outside the gene matches. From germline, CDR1 is MGHRA and CDR2 YSYEKL. The PCR used 60 Vbeta and 13 Jbeta primers. Libraries were prepared by immunoSEQ multiplex PCR; TCRdb keeps only in-frame clonotypes and omits some of them. The sample carries some 130,000 clones, approximately 71% recorded once. Sequencing was carried out using PBMCs. The chain couples TRBV4-1 to TRBJ2-1, with TRBD2 matching over 8 bases. The sequence came from a woman aged 55-70 years in good health and CMV-seronegative. This chain's CDR3 is CASSRGLDRYNEQFF. DNA for the CDR3: TGCGCCAGCAGCCGGGGACTAGACAGGTACAATGAGCAGTTCTTC.